This TCR beta chain originates from a study of response to subunit inactivated influenza vaccine. Study outcomes and limitations: With each seasonal influenza vaccination, the authors suggested, few new T cells are recruited.

Germline V gene sequence: CDR1 MNHNY, CDR2 SVGAGI (reference sequence). Trimming left V 8 bases short and J 9 bases short, with 14 bases between. CDR3 length: 13 residues. TCRdb reanalysed the RT-PCR reads using MiXCR and keeps one entry per CDR3 protein. This table has 610,000 or so distinct CDR3 sequences, roughly 15% appearing once. This clonotype has a single count. The antigen is unknown. V usage is TRBV6-6 and J usage is TRBJ1-6; possible D gene TRBD1, 5 bases. This receptor was taken from a man aged 45-60 years who received an inactivated influenza vaccine. Sequenced here: PBMCs from blood, sampled 11 to 12 days after vaccination. CDR3 region: CASGNQGFSPLHF. CDR3 nucleotide sequence: TGTGCCAGCGGGAACCAGGGATTTTCACCCCTCCACTTT.